A single sample gave rise to the 3 T cell receptor beta chains below, sequenced in a study of T cell responses to AZD1222 COVID-19 vaccine. This table comes from immunoSEQ multiplex PCR, and its TCRdb copy is limited to in-frame clones, with some not included. Of some 120,000 clones in the sample, 80% to 85% were seen once. Sequences were derived from peripheral blood, sampled on day 0 of AZD1222 vaccination. These receptor sequences come from an adult in good health.

The chain is built from TRBV7-8 and TRBJ1-5; 11 bases map to TRBD1. V lost 4 bases and J lost 5; bases outside the gene matches: 4. This CDR3 comprises 15 residues. Per the germline V gene, CDR1 is SGHVS and CDR2 is FQNEAQ. CDR3 coding DNA: TGTGCCAGCAGCTCGGGACAGGGGGTCGATCAGCCCCAGCATTTT. Protein: CASSSGQGVDQPQHF.

The chain has TRBV6-2 or TRBV6-3 and TRBJ1-1; 7 bases are a match to TRBD1. The CDR3 covers 14 residues. V lost 6 bases to trimming and J lost 5 bases; unmatched junction nucleotides: 9. Germline lookup yields CDR1 MNHEY and CDR2 SVGEGT. As DNA, the CDR3 is TGTGCCAGCAGCCTCAGGACAGGTAGGACTGAAGCTTTCTTT. This sequence encodes CASSLRTGRTEAFF.

The CDR3, as DNA: TGTGCCAGCAGCATGAGCGGGGGGGCAGATACGCAGTATTTT. Amino acids: CASSMSGGADTQYF. The gene calls are TRBV11-2 and TRBJ2-3, with 10 positions matching TRBD2. This CDR3 has 14 residues. Germline V gene sequence: CDR1 SGHAT, CDR2 FQNNGV. The junction had 3 bases not matched to a gene; V was cut back by 5 bases and J by 4 bases.